The rows below give T cell receptor beta chains drawn from one sample of a study of blood T cells in healthy people across ages. TCRdb re-called the 5' RACE reads with MiXCR, one entry per CDR3 protein. The sample shows hundreds of thousands of distinct CDR3 sequences, over 40% of them seen only once. The sample was blood. The source of these receptors is a woman of 80 years or more in good health. Each CDR3 is given with its conserved first and last residue. The D gene is left open where the match is weak. Rows give clone size only sometimes, using once, few, many, or a class for an expanded clone.

v_call	d_call	clone_size	j_call	cdr3_aa	cdr3_nt
TRBV27	-	many	TRBJ2-1	CASLPRGRAALVSYNEQFF	TGTGCCAGCCTCCCTAGGGGGAGGGCCGCCTTAGTGTCCTACAATGAGCAGTTCTTC
TRBV7-2	-	-	TRBJ1-2	CAGSLKLGNGYTF	TGTGCCGGCAGCTTAAAGCTTGGAAATGGCTACACCTTC
TRBV20-1	-	-	TRBJ2-7	CSAGRPSSYEQYF	TGCAGTGCTGGGCGACCAAGCTCCTACGAGCAGTACTTC
TRBV5-1	TRBD2	many	TRBJ2-7	CASSSDSGSYEQYF	TGCGCCAGCAGCTCAGATAGCGGGAGCTACGAGCAGTACTTC
TRBV7-2	-	once	TRBJ2-7	CASSLGRTYGMNEQYF	TGTGCCAGCAGCTTAGGTCGGACTTATGGTATGAACGAGCAGTACTTC
TRBV3-1	TRBD2	many	TRBJ2-1	CASSQDTGTSLGEQFF	TGTGCCAGCAGCCAAGATACTGGGACTAGCTTGGGTGAGCAGTTCTTC
TRBV7-2	-	few	TRBJ1-2	CASSQRGTQVYTF	TGTGCCAGCAGCCAACGCGGGACACAGGTCTACACCTTC
TRBV28	-	-	TRBJ2-2	CASGGTEHTGELFF	TGTGCCAGCGGCGGGACAGAACACACCGGGGAGCTGTTTTTT
TRBV28	-	many	TRBJ2-7	CASSLHYVSYEQYF	TGTGCCAGCAGCTTACACTACGTATCCTACGAGCAGTACTTC
TRBV5-1	-	-	TRBJ2-1	CASSSYPGINEQFF	TGCGCCAGCAGCTCATACCCAGGGATAAATGAGCAGTTCTTC
TRBV11-2	TRBD2	many	TRBJ2-1	CASSLKREGFYEQFF	TGTGCCAGCAGCTTAAAGAGGGAGGGTTTCTATGAGCAGTTCTTC
TRBV15	-	once	TRBJ2-7	CATSRDRYEQYF	TGTGCCACCAGCAGAGATAGGTACGAGCAGTACTTC
TRBV20-1	-	many	TRBJ2-7	CSAGDQNRYEQYF	TGCAGTGCTGGCGACCAGAATCGCTACGAGCAGTACTTC
TRBV10-3	TRBD1	-	TRBJ2-5	CAIKDRKETQYF	TGTGCCATCAAGGACAGGAAAGAGACCCAGTACTTC
TRBV12-3/TRBV12-4	-	-	TRBJ2-3	CASSLRLRSPTDTQYF	TGTGCCAGCAGTTTAAGACTCAGAAGCCCCACAGATACGCAGTATTTT
TRBV5-1	-	-	TRBJ2-4	CASQDPRQAENIQYF	TGCGCCAGTCAGGACCCCAGGCAAGCCGAAAACATTCAGTACTTC
TRBV5-1	-	many	TRBJ2-7	CASSLQGITYEQYF	TGCGCCAGCAGCTTGCAGGGGATTACCTACGAGCAGTACTTC
TRBV7-3	-	-	TRBJ1-1	CASSPISGLEANTEAFF	TGTGCCAGCAGCCCGATCTCAGGGTTGGAAGCGAACACTGAAGCTTTCTTT
TRBV7-9	-	few	TRBJ2-1	CASSPPGPWNEQFF	TGTGCCAGCAGCCCCCCGGGCCCTTGGAATGAGCAGTTCTTC
TRBV5-5	-	-	TRBJ2-5	CASLLVGGSQETQYF	TGTGCCAGCCTCCTCGTCGGGGGCTCGCAAGAGACCCAGTACTTC
TRBV29-1	-	-	TRBJ2-5	CSVLGGEAETQYF	TGCAGCGTCCTAGGCGGGGAGGCGGAGACCCAGTACTTC
TRBV4-2	TRBD2	-	TRBJ2-7	CASSSYPGTRAYEQYF	TGTGCCAGCAGCTCTTATCCCGGGACTAGAGCCTACGAGCAGTACTTC
TRBV5-1	-	many	TRBJ2-1	CASSLWDEQFF	TGTGCCAGCAGTTTGTGGGATGAGCAGTTCTTC
TRBV15	-	-	TRBJ1-1	CATSTFGEGTEAFF	TGTGCCACCAGCACCTTCGGGGAGGGCACTGAAGCTTTCTTT
TRBV7-2	-	-	TRBJ1-4	CASSRGGGNDEKLFF	TGTGCCAGCAGCCGCGGGGGGGGGAACGACGAAAAACTGTTTTTT
TRBV5-1	-	many	TRBJ2-4	CASSLGELAKNIQYF	TGCGCCAGCAGCTTGGGGGAGCTAGCCAAAAACATTCAGTACTTC
TRBV7-2	-	-	TRBJ1-1	CASSLAVGFQGAEAFF	TGTGCCAGCAGCTTAGCGGTAGGGTTCCAGGGCGCTGAAGCTTTCTTT
TRBV20-1	TRBD1	-	TRBJ2-2	CSAPGQGGTGELFF	TGCAGTGCTCCTGGACAGGGAGGCACCGGGGAGCTGTTTTTT
TRBV2	TRBD1	-	TRBJ2-3	CASSGDRADTQYF	TGTGCCAGCAGTGGAGACAGGGCAGATACGCAGTATTTT
TRBV9	-	many	TRBJ1-6	CASSVAGGGYNSPLHF	TGTGCCAGCAGCGTAGCGGGTGGGGGGTATAATTCACCCCTCCACTTT
TRBV24-1	-	few	TRBJ1-5	CATVAQPQHF	TGTGCCACCGTGGCTCAGCCCCAGCATTTT
TRBV7-2	TRBD2	many	TRBJ2-1	CASSSLAGVSNEQFF	TGTGCCAGCAGCTCACTAGCGGGGGTCTCCAATGAGCAGTTCTTC
TRBV5-1	-	few	TRBJ1-2	CASSSGTPNGGYTF	TGCGCCAGCAGCTCCGGGACACCCAACGGTGGCTACACCTTC
TRBV20-1	-	-	TRBJ2-5	CSARVAARQETQYF	TGCAGTGCTAGAGTTGCAGCCAGACAAGAGACCCAGTACTTC
TRBV3-1	-	many	TRBJ2-3	CASSQKGDRTQYF	TGTGCCAGCAGCCAAAAGGGCGATCGTACGCAGTATTTT